This T cell receptor beta chain was captured in a study of response to subunit inactivated influenza vaccine. Comments on this clonotype: Its specificity is not known.

Findings of the study overall: The authors proposed limited new T cell recruitment per seasonal influenza vaccination.

TCRdb ran MiXCR on the RT-PCR reads and lists one entry per CDR3 protein. The sample gives roughly 790,000 distinct CDR3 sequences, around 20% of which show up once; roughly a tenth is in the top ten. The sequence came from a man in his fifties or sixties who received an inactivated influenza vaccine. The material sequenced was PBMCs from blood, taken 5 days after vaccination.

Here the CDR3 DNA reads TGCGCCAGCAGCTTTAACAGGGCGAACACCGGGGAGCTGTTTTTT. This encodes CASSFNRANTGELFF. The chain joins TRBV5-1 to TRBJ2-2; D might be TRBD1 (6 bases). The CDR3 length is 15 residues. CDR1 SGHRS and CDR2 YFSETQ come from the germline V gene. Deletions cut 2 bases from V and 0 bases from J, with 8 bases between.